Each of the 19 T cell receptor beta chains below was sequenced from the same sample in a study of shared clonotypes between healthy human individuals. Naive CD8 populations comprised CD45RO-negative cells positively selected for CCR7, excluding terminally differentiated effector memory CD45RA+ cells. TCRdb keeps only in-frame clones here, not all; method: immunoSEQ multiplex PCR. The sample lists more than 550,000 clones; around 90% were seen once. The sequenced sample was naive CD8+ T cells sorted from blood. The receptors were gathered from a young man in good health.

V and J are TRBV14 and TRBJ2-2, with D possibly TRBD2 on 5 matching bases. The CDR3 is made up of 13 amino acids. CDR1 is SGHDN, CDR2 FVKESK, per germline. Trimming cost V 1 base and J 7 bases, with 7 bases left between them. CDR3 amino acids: CASSQALGGELFF. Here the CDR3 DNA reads TGTGCCAGCAGCCAAGCACTAGGCGGGGAGCTGTTTTTT.

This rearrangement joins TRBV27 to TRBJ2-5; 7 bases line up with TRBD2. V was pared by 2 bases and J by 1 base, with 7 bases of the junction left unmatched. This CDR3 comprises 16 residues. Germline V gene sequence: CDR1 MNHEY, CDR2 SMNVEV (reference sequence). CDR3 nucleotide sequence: TGTGCCAGCAGTTTAACGGCGGGAGTCTTCCAAGAGACCCAGTACTTC. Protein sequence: CASSLTAGVFQETQYF.

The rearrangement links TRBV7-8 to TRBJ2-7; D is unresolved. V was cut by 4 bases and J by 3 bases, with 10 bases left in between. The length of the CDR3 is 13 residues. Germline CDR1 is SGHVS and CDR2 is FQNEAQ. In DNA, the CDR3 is TGTGCCAGCAGCTCCCCTTGGGACTACGAGCAGTACTTC. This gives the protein CASSSPWDYEQYF. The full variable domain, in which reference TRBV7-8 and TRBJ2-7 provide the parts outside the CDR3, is GAGVSQSPRYKVAKRGQDVALRCDPISGHVSLFWYQQALGQGPEFLTYFQNEAQLDKSGLPSDRFFAERPEGSVSTLKIQRTQQEDSAVYLCASSSPWDYEQYFGPGTRLTVT.

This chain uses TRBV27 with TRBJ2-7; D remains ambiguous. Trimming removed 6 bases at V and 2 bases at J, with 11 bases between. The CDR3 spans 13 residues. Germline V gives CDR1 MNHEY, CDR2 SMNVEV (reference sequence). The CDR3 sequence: CASSREGPYEQYF. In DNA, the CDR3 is TGTGCCAGCAGCAGAGAAGGTCCCTACGAGCAGTACTTC.

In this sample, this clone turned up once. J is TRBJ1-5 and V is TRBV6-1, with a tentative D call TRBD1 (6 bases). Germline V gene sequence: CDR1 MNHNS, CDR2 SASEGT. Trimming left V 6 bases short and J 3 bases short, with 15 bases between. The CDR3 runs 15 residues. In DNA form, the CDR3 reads TGTGCCAGCAGGACCCTCGGGACAAACAATCAGCCCCAGCATTTT. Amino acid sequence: CASRTLGTNNQPQHF.

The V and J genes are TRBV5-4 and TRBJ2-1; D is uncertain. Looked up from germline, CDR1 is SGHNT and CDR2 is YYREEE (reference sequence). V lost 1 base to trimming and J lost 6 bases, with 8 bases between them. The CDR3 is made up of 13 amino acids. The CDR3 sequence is CASSLWPANEQFF. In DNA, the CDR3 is TGTGCCAGCAGCTTGTGGCCCGCCAATGAGCAGTTCTTC.

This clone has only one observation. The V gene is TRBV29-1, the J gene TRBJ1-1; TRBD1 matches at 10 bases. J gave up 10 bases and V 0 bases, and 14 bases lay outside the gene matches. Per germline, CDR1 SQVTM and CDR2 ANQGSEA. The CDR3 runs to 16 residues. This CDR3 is CSVEDLRQGAIPGAFF. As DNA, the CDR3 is TGCAGCGTTGAAGACCTTCGACAGGGGGCAATTCCGGGAGCTTTCTTT.

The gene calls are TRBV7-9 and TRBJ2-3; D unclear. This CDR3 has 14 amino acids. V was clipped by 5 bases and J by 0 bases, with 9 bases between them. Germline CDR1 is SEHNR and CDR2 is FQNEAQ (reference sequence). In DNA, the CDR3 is TGTGCCAGCAGCATTCTAGACAGCACAGATACGCAGTATTTT. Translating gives CASSILDSTDTQYF.

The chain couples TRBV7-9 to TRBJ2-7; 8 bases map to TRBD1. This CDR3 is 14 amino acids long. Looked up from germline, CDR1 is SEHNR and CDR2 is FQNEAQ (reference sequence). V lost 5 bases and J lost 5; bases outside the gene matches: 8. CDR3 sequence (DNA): TGTGCCAGCAGCGGGACAGGAGCATTCCACGAGCAGTACTTC. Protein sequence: CASSGTGAFHEQYF.

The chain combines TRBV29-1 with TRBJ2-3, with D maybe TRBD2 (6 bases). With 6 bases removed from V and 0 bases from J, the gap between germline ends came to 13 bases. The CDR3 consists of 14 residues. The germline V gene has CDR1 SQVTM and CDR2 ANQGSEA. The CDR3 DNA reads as TGCAGCGTCGCCGGGAGCGGGAGCACAGATACGCAGTATTTT. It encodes CSVAGSGSTDTQYF.

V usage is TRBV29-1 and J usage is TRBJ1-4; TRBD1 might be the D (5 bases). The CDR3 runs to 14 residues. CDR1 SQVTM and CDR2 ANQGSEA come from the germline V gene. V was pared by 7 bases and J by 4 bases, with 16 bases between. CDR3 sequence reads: CSAVPSGNNEKLFF. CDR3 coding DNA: TGCAGCGCTGTCCCTTCAGGGAATAATGAAAAACTGTTTTTT.

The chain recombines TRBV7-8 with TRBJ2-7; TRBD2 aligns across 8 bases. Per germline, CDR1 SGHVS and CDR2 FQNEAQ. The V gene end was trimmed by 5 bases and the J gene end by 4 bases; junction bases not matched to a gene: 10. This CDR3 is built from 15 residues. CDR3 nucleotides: TGTGCCAGCAGCCCGGCTAGCGGGCGGAGATACGAGCAGTACTTC. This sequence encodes CASSPASGRRYEQYF.

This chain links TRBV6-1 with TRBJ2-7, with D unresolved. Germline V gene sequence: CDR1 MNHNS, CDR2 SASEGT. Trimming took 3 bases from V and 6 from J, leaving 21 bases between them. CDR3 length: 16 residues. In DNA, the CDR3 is TGTGCCAGCAGTGAGAAATTTTTCCCTGGAAGGGCCGAGCAGTACTTC. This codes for CASSEKFFPGRAEQYF.

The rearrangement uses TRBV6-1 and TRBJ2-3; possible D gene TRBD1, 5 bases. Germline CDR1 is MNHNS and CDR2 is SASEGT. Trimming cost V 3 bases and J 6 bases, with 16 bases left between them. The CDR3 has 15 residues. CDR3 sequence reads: CASSEGRASSDTQYF. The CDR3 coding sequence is TGTGCCAGCAGTGAGGGCAGGGCATCGTCGGATACGCAGTATTTT.

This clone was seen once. The CDR3 protein is CASSLRTSGIYNEQFF. Here the CDR3 DNA reads TGTGCCAGCAGCTTGCGGACTAGCGGGATCTACAATGAGCAGTTCTTC. The genes are TRBV7-9 and TRBJ2-1; TRBD2 matches 12 bases. CDR3 length: 16 amino acids. The V gene's germline CDR1 is SEHNR and CDR2 FQNEAQ (reference sequence). V shed 3 bases and J 3 bases; nucleotides not matched to a gene: 3. Variable domain in full (rest from reference TRBV7-9 and TRBJ2-1): DTGVSQNPRHKITKRGQNVTFRCDPISEHNRLYWYRQTLGQGPEFLTYFQNEAQLEKSRLLSDRFSAERPKGSFSTLEIQRTEQGDSAMYLCASSLRTSGIYNEQFFGPGTRLTVL.

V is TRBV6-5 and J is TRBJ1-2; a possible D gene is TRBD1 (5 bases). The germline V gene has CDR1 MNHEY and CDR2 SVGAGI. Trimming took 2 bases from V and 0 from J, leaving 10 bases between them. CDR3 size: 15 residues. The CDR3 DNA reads TGTGCCAGCAGTTACGGCCAGGGATCTAACTATGGCTACACCTTC. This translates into CASSYGQGSNYGYTF.

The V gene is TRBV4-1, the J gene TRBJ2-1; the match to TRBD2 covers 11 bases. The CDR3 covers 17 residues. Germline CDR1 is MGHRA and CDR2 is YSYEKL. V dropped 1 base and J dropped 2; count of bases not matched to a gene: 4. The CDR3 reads CASSQALAGGPYNEQFF. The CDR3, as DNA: TGCGCCAGCAGCCAAGCCCTAGCGGGAGGCCCCTACAATGAGCAGTTCTTC.

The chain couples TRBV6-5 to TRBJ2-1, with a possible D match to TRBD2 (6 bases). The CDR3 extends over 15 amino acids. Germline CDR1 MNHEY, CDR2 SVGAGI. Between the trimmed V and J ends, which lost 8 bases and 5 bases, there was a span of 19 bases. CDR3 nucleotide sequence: TGTGCCAGCGGTCTCCTCGCGGAGGGCGACAATGAGCAGTTCTTC. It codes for CASGLLAEGDNEQFF.

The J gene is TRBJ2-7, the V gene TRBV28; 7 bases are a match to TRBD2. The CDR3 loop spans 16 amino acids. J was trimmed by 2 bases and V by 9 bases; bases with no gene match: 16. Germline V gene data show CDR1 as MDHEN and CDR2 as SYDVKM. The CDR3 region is CASGLGSGWFTYEQYF. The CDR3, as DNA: TGTGCCAGTGGACTAGGATCTGGATGGTTTACCTACGAGCAGTACTTC.